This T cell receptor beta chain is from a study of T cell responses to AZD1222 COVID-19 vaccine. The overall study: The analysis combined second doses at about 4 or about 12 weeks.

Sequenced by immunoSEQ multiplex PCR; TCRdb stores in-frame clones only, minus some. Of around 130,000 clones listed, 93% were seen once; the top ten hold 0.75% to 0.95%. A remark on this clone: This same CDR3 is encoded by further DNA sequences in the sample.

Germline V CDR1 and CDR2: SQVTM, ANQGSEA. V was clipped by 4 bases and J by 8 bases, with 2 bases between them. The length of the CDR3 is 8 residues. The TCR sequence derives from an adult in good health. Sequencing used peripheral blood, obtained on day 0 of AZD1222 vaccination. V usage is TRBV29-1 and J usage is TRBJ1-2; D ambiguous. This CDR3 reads CSVGGYTF. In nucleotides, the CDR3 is TGCAGCGTTGGAGGCTACACCTTC. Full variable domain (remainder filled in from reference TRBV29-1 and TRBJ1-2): SAVISQKPSRDICQRGTSLTIQCQVDSQVTMMFWYRQQPGQSLTLIATANQGSEATYESGFVIDKFPISRPNLTFSTLTVSNMSPEDSSIYLCSVGGYTFGSGTRLTVV.